This TCR beta chain comes out of a study of T cell clonotyping in hematopoietic cell transplantation. Sequenced by immunoSEQ multiplex PCR; TCRdb stores in-frame clones only, minus some. The table records more than 65,000 clones, about 94% of them present only once. Per germline, CDR1 SGDLS and CDR2 YYNGEE. Trimming pared 0 bases from V and 4 bases from J, leaving 11 bases between. This CDR3 region has 15 residues. As concerns this clone: The target antigen is unknown.

Study outcomes and limitations: Broader posttransplant TCR repertoire diversity was predicted by graft donor and pretransplant recipient Inverse Simpson Index values. Recipient TCR diversity dropped after transplant; expanded clonotypes rose from day 30 to 180.

The sequence was collected from a man aged 50 to 59 in good health. Some clones in this sample may be carry-over from other donors' samples. The chain recombines TRBV9 with TRBJ2-1; D may match TRBD1 or TRBD2 (5 bases each). The sequenced material came from peripheral blood mononuclear cells. CDR3 sequence reads: CASSVDGAEYNEQFF. The CDR3 DNA reads TGTGCCAGCAGCGTAGACGGGGCGGAGTACAATGAGCAGTTCTTC. Full variable domain (remainder filled in from reference TRBV9 and TRBJ2-1): DSGVTQTPKHLITATGQRVTLRCSPRSGDLSVYWYQQSLDQGLQFLIQYYNGEERAKGNILERFSAQQFPDLHSELNLSSLELGDSALYFCASSVDGAEYNEQFFGPGTRLTVL.